The T cell receptor beta chain described here comes from a study of early stage breast cancer tumors. Assay: immunoSEQ multiplex PCR; the TCRdb copy retains only in-frame clones and omits some. The table lists about 7,900 clones, 62% of them singletons. Tumor samples used roughly 17-55 mg of diced tissue. CDR1 and CDR2 (germline): SGHRS, YFSETQ. The V segment lost 5 bases and the J segment 4 bases; nucleotides outside the gene matches: 11. This CDR3 region has 15 residues. Specimen: breast tumor tissue. The V gene is TRBV5-1, the J gene TRBJ2-7, with TRBD1 matching over 8 bases. The clonotype comes from a person aged 65-85 years with breast cancer. DNA of the CDR3: TGCGCCAGCAGTTCCCCGGGACAGGCGGCTTACGAGCAGTACTTC. Its protein is CASSSPGQAAYEQYF.